Below are 13 T cell receptor beta chains sequenced from a single sample in a study of T cells in lung cancer brain metastases. This table comes from immunoSEQ multiplex PCR, and its TCRdb copy is limited to in-frame clones, with some not included. The sample carries under 4,000 clones, approximately 87% recorded once. Sequencing was performed on tumor tissue from the primary lung tumor. The receptors come from a woman aged 50 to 65 with non-small cell lung cancer.

The chain has TRBV19 and TRBJ2-3; D is uncertain. Looked up from germline, CDR1 is LNHDA and CDR2 is SQIVND (reference sequence). This CDR3 is built from 15 residues. Trimming left V 1 base short and J 0 bases short, with 8 bases between. The CDR3 loop reads CASSIVLGSTDTQYF. CDR3 in DNA: TGTGCCAGTAGTATAGTCTTGGGTAGCACAGATACGCAGTATTTT.

Notes on this clone: Other DNA sequences in the same sample also yield this CDR3. Here the CDR3 DNA reads TGTGCCAGCAGCCCGGGACAGGGGGCAAATTCACCCCTCCACTTT. It translates to CASSPGQGANSPLHF. The V and J genes are TRBV7-9 and TRBJ1-6; 12 bases agree with TRBD1. Germline V CDR1 and CDR2: SEHNR, FQNEAQ (reference sequence). The ends lost 5 bases at V and 7 bases at J; junction bases unmatched: 3. This CDR3 has 15 amino acids. Based on the CDR3 plus reference TRBV7-9 and TRBJ1-6, the full variable domain is DTGVSQNPRHKITKRGQNVTFRCDPISEHNRLYWYRQTLGQGPEFLTYFQNEAQLEKSRLLSDRFSAERPKGSFSTLEIQRTEQGDSAMYLCASSPGQGANSPLHFGNGTRLTVT.

The V call is TRBV28, the J call TRBJ1-4, with unresolved D. This CDR3 region has 14 residues. In germline, CDR1 is MDHEN, CDR2 SYDVKM. V was cut by 3 bases and J by 8 bases, with 13 bases left in between. CDR3 amino acids: CASSFRSGREKLFF. The DNA of the CDR3 is TGTGCCAGCAGTTTCAGGTCGGGCCGCGAAAAACTGTTTTTT.

V gene TRBV18 combines with J gene TRBJ2-1; D possibly corresponds to TRBD1 (6 bases). The CDR3 consists of 15 residues. V shed 5 bases and J shed 6 bases, with 17 bases lying between them. Germline assignment: CDR1 KGHSH and CDR2 LQKENI. The CDR3 region is CASSLRGTLSNEQFF. CDR3 DNA: TGTGCCAGCTCATTGAGGGGGACCCTAAGCAATGAGCAGTTCTTC.

The chain has TRBV6-6 and TRBJ2-1; 9 bases match TRBD2. The CDR3 sequence is 15 residues long. V trimming: 3 bases; J trimming: 4 bases; junction bases outside the gene matches: 4. Germline CDR1 and CDR2: MNHNY and SVGAGI (reference sequence). The CDR3 sequence: CASSYPAGGYNEQFF. The DNA of the CDR3 is TGTGCCAGCAGTTATCCAGCGGGGGGTTACAATGAGCAGTTCTTC.

V gene TRBV19 combines with J gene TRBJ2-7; no reliable D call. The CDR3 is made up of 15 amino acids. V dropped 5 bases and J dropped 0 bases, with 14 bases sitting between them. In germline, CDR1 is LNHDA, CDR2 SQIVND (reference sequence). The CDR3, as DNA: TGTGCCAGTAGTCGGTTCGCGCAGAACTCCTACGAGCAGTACTTC. Encoded protein: CASSRFAQNSYEQYF.

This chain's CDR3 is CASSLLTGTKDYNSPLHF. The CDR3 DNA is TGTGCCAGCAGCTTGTTAACAGGGACGAAAGACTATAATTCACCCCTCCACTTT. V gene TRBV5-4 combines with J gene TRBJ1-6; maybe TRBD1 (6 bases). Trimming took off 1 base at V and 3 bases at J, with 17 bases between the two ends. The CDR3 length is 18 residues. Germline V lookup: CDR1 SGHNT, CDR2 YYREEE (reference sequence).

This chain connects TRBV15 to TRBJ1-5; tentatively, D is TRBD1 (6 bases). Germline values: CDR1 LNHNV, CDR2 YYDKDF (reference sequence). Trimming pared 4 bases from V and 9 bases from J, leaving 16 bases between. The CDR3 extends over 14 amino acids. The CDR3 DNA reads as TGTGCCACCAGCAAAGGAGGGGGGGAGACGCCCCAGCATTTT. Amino acid sequence: CATSKGGGETPQHF.

Regarding this clone: The junction and the germline gene differ at one end; a read error may be behind it. Other DNA sequences within the sample encode an identical CDR3. J is TRBJ1-1 and V is TRBV11-2, with 7 bases that match TRBD1. The CDR3 totals 15 residues. Germline V gene sequence: CDR1 SGHAT, CDR2 FQNNGV. The CDR3 here is CASSPKNRGNTEAFF. Written as DNA, the CDR3 is TGTGCCAGCAGCCCAAAAAACAGGGGAAACACTGAAGCTTTTTTT.

The chain joins TRBV28 to TRBJ1-1; D is ambiguous. The V end lost 2 bases, the J end lost 3 bases, and 10 bases lay between the germline ends. Looked up from germline, CDR1 is MDHEN and CDR2 is SYDVKM. The CDR3 is 14 residues long. This CDR3 reads CASSLRVGYTEAFF. The CDR3 nucleotides read TGTGCCAGCAGTTTACGGGTTGGGTACACTGAAGCTTTCTTT.

This chain uses TRBV6-1 with TRBJ1-3, with D uncertain. This CDR3 is 17 amino acids long. V lost 1 base, J lost 0 bases, and 13 bases lay in between. Germline lookup yields CDR1 MNHNS and CDR2 SASEGT. The CDR3 here is CASSEEMRVYSGNTIYF. The CDR3, as DNA: TGTGCCAGCAGTGAAGAGATGAGGGTATACTCTGGAAACACCATATATTTT.

The V and J genes are TRBV21-1 and TRBJ1-3; the D call TRBD1 from the table was never checked on the DNA. TRBV21-1 is given as a pseudogene. This CDR3 has 19 residues. CDR3 region: CASSKGGEGQSPSGNTIYF. In DNA form, the CDR3 reads TGTGCCAGCAGCAAAGGCGGAGAGGGACAGTCGCCCTCTGGAAACACCATATATTTT.

This clone was found a few times. Other DNA sequences in the same sample also yield this CDR3. V usage is TRBV27 and J usage is TRBJ2-7; 7 bases are a match to TRBD1. J lost 3 bases, V lost 5 bases, and 4 bases had no gene match. This CDR3 comprises 13 residues. Germline V gene data show CDR1 as MNHEY and CDR2 as SMNVEV (reference sequence). The CDR3 is CASSPWTGYEQYF. CDR3 DNA: TGTGCCAGCAGTCCTTGGACAGGCTACGAGCAGTACTTC.